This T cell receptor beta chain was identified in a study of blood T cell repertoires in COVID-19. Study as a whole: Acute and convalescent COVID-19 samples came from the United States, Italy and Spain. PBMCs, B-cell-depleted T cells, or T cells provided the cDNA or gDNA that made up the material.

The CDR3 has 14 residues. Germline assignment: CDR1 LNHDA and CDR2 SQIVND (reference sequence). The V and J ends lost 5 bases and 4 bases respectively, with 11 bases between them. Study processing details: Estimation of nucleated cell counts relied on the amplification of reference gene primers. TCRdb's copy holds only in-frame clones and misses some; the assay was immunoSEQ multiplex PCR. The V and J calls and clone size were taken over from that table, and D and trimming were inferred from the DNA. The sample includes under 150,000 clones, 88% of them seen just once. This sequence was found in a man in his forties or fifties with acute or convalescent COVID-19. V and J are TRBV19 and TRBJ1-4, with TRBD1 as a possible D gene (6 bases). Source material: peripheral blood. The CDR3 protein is CASSLRTVNEKLFF. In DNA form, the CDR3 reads TGTGCCAGTAGTCTCCGGACAGTTAATGAAAAACTGTTTTTT.